The source of this T cell receptor (beta chain) is a study of beta chain features in type 1 diabetes. Study observations and caveats: Compared with healthy donors, patients appeared to share more similar naive, central memory and regulatory TCRB repertoires. All four CD4+ subsets of Type 1 diabetes patients contained TCRB CDR3s that were moderately but significantly shorter.

This clone was counted a few times. What it binds is not known. TCRB transcripts that were expressed got sequenced, as all of the isolated RNA had been reverse transcribed. Data came from immunoSEQ multiplex PCR; TCRdb stores just in-frame clones and leaves some out. The data show hundreds of thousands of clones, over 11% seen once. V was shortened by 0 bases and J by 1 base, with 8 bases between the two germline ends. Germline V gene lookup returns CDR1 SGHRS and CDR2 YFSETQ. The CDR3 is 15 amino acids. The specimen was naive CD4+ T cells from blood. V usage is TRBV5-1 and J usage is TRBJ2-1, with D possibly TRBD2 on 5 matching bases. This receptor was identified in a man younger than 30 with type 1 diabetes. This chain's CDR3 is CASSLVAFSYNEQFF. The DNA of the CDR3 is TGCGCCAGCAGCTTGGTAGCGTTTTCCTACAATGAGCAGTTCTTC. Complete variable domain (other parts from reference TRBV5-1 and TRBJ2-1): KAGVTQTPRYLIKTRGQQVTLSCSPISGHRSVSWYQQTPGQGLQFLFEYFSETQRNKGNFPGRFSGRQFSNSRSEMNVSTLELGDSALYLCASSLVAFSYNEQFFGPGTRLTVL.